The sequence of this TCR beta chain was determined in a study of blood T cells in healthy people across ages. Study-level results: Per million T cells, TCR beta diversity dropped roughly linearly as age increased.

This CDR3 has 14 residues. Trimming pared 6 bases from V and 8 bases from J, leaving 17 bases between. Germline lookup yields CDR1 DFQATT and CDR2 SNEGSKA (reference sequence). With each sample, at least 5 micrograms of total RNA were extracted. This clonotype has only a few counts. Its matching antigen is unknown. Primers used in a second PCR of about 7 to 12 cycles were a sample-barcoded 5' primer and a J-beta primer mix. TCRdb independently ran MiXCR on the 5' RACE reads; one entry per CDR3 protein. The sample lists about 1.4 million distinct CDR3 sequences, around 59% occurring once. The chain uses TRBV20-1 and TRBJ1-6; D gene uncertain. This clonotype originated in a man aged 18 to 29 in good health. The sample consisted of blood. In DNA, the CDR3 is TGCAGTGCACCAGGTGGGGTTGGGGATTCACCCCTCCACTTT. Its translation is CSAPGGVGDSPLHF.